This T cell receptor (beta chain) derives from a study of blood T cells in healthy people across ages. Study results and caveats: Compared with aged donors, long-lived donors showed fewer expanded clones, suggesting selection.

Isolated per sample were at least 6 million PBMCs. Total RNA extracted from each sample amounted to at least 5 micrograms. Per the germline V gene, CDR1 is MRHNA and CDR2 is SNTAGT. The CDR3 spans 13 residues. V was trimmed by 3 bases and J by 7 bases, leaving 13 bases between them. In the case of this clonotype: Its matching antigen is unknown.

With a J-beta primer mix and a sample-barcoded 5' primer, a second PCR ran about 7 to 12 cycles. Each CDR3 protein is one row after TCRdb ran MiXCR on the 5' RACE reads. The sample has 1.5 million to 2 million distinct CDR3 sequences, about two fifths seen once. The sequenced sample consisted of blood. The TCR originated in a human donor in good health. The chain uses TRBV6-4 and TRBJ2-7; either TRBD1 or TRBD2 may supply D (5 bases each). The CDR3 DNA follows: TGTGCCAGCAGTGAGTCGCGGTGGGGGGAGCAGTACTTC. Encoded protein: CASSESRWGEQYF.